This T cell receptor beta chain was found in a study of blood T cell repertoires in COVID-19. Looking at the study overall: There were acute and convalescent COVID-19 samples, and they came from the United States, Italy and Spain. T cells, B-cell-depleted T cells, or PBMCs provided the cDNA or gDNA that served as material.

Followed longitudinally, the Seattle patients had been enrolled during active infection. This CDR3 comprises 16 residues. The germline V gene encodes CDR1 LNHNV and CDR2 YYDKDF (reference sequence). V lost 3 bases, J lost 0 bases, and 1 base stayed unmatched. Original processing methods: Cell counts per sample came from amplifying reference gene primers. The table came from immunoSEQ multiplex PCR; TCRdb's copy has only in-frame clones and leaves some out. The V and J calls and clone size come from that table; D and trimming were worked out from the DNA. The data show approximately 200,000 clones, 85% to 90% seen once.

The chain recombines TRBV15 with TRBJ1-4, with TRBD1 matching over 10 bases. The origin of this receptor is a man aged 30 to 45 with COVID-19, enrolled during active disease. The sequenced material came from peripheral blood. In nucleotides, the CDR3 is TGTGCCACCAGCAGGGGGACAGGGGCAACTAATGAAAAACTGTTTTTT. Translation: CATSRGTGATNEKLFF. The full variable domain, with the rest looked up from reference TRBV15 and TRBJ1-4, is DAMVIQNPRYQVTQFGKPVTLSCSQTLNHNVMYWYQQKSSQAPKLLFHYYDKDFNNEADTPDNFQSRRPNTSFCFLDIRSPGLGDTAMYLCATSRGTGATNEKLFFGSGTQLSVL.